The TCR beta chain described here comes from a study of cytomegalovirus exposure and HLA in healthy donors. V was clipped by 2 bases and J by 4 bases, with 15 bases between them. This CDR3 region has 15 residues. Looked up from germline, CDR1 is SGHAT and CDR2 is FQNNGV. Vbeta (60) and Jbeta (13) primers were used in the PCR. Assay: immunoSEQ multiplex PCR; the TCRdb copy retains only in-frame clones and omits some. The data show 60,000 to 75,000 clones, approximately 79% seen once. This rearrangement joins TRBV11-2 to TRBJ2-7; weak D call: TRBD1 (5 bases). Sample: PBMCs. The receptor was isolated from a woman aged 30 to 39 in good health and CMV-seronegative. The CDR3 is CASSLRRGLAYEQYF. CDR3 nucleotide sequence: TGTGCCAGCAGCTTAAGAAGGGGTCTTGCTTACGAGCAGTACTTC.